A single sample is the source of the 12 T cell receptor beta chains below, sequenced in a study of control samples from healthy donors and cancer patients (TCRdb year 2020). Library construction relied on the immunoSEQ multiplex PCR assay. Drawn from immuneACCESS, this table holds only the in-frame rearrangements with V and J called that TCRdb kept. Clones are partly lost; checked studies trace under half to an unresolved V gene and leave the rest unexplained. The sample contains approximately 70,000 clones, roughly 80% of them found a single time. In total, the top ten clones hold around 16% of the sample. The specimen was blood. The source is a man aged 50 or older in good health.

The gene calls are TRBV30 and TRBJ1-6; no firm D call. The germline V and J ends were trimmed by 3 bases and 2 bases, with 11 bases remaining between them. In germline, CDR1 is GTSNPN, CDR2 SVGIG (reference sequence). CDR3 length: 15 amino acids. CDR3 nucleotide sequence: TGTGCCTGGAGGAGCCCGGCGGCCTATAATTCACCCCTCCACTTT. Amino acid sequence: CAWRSPAAYNSPLHF.

The chain uses TRBV20-1 and TRBJ2-3; no reliable D call. The CDR3 length is 11 residues. Germline V gives CDR1 DFQATT, CDR2 SNEGSKA (reference sequence). V lost 5 bases, J lost 4 bases, and 7 bases lay in between. The CDR3 spells CSADRADTQYF. The CDR3 bases are TGCAGTGCTGATCGGGCAGATACGCAGTATTTT.

The CDR3 bases are TGTGCCAGCAGTTTAGTTTTGCCAGGGGGCTACACTGAAGCTTTCTTT. This encodes CASSLVLPGGYTEAFF. The chain has TRBV28 and TRBJ1-1; 8 bases map to TRBD1. The V segment lost 2 bases and the J segment 3 bases; nucleotides outside the gene matches: 8. Germline CDR1 is MDHEN and CDR2 is SYDVKM. The CDR3 is 16 amino acids.

The rearrangement joins TRBV11-3 to TRBJ1-4; no reliable D call. The CDR3 has 15 amino acids. V was trimmed by 2 bases and J by 0 bases, leaving 7 bases between them. The germline V gene has CDR1 SGHNT and CDR2 YENEEA. CDR3 sequence (DNA): TGTGCCAGCAGCTTACGAATTGCAACTAATGAAAAACTGTTTTTT. This codes for CASSLRIATNEKLFF.

This clone came up once. V gene TRBV11-2 combines with J gene TRBJ2-1; TRBD2 matches 16 bases. V gave up 0 bases and J gave up 7 bases; unmatched junction bases: 6. CDR3 length equals 18 residues. CDR1 is SGHAT and CDR2 is FQNNGV in the germline V gene. CDR3 nucleotides: TGTGCCAGCAGCTTAGATGGGACTAGCGGGAGGGCCCGAAATGAGCAGTTCTTC. Translating gives CASSLDGTSGRARNEQFF.

The chain carries TRBV7-8 and TRBJ2-1; 14 bases match TRBD2. The germline V gene has CDR1 SGHVS and CDR2 FQNEAQ. V lost 0 bases, J lost 4 bases, and 2 bases stayed unmatched. This CDR3 is 17 amino acids long. This chain's CDR3 is CASSLAGTSGRYNEQFF. The CDR3 nucleotides read TGTGCCAGCAGCTTAGCAGGGACTAGCGGGAGATACAATGAGCAGTTCTTC.

The J gene is TRBJ2-2, the V gene TRBV29-1; 10 nucleotides match TRBD1. Germline CDR1 is SQVTM and CDR2 is ANQGSEA. The CDR3 is made up of 15 amino acids. V gave up 7 bases and J gave up 7 bases; unmatched junction bases: 12. This CDR3 is CSALRQGAVNGELFF. CDR3 bases: TGCAGCGCGCTAAGACAGGGGGCGGTAAACGGGGAGCTGTTTTTT.

The V and J genes are TRBV5-1 and TRBJ2-3; weak D call: TRBD2 (5 bases). This CDR3 is 14 amino acids long. CDR1 and CDR2 from the germline V gene are SGHRS and YFSETQ. Trimming removed 3 bases at V and 3 bases at J, with 11 bases between. CDR3 sequence (DNA): TGCGCCAGCAGCTCCGGGATTGGGACAGATACGCAGTATTTT. Translating gives CASSSGIGTDTQYF.

The rearrangement joins TRBV27 to TRBJ2-7; tentatively, D is TRBD2 (5 bases). The ends were cut back, 0 bases at V and 5 bases at J, with 11 bases in the middle. Germline CDR1 reads MNHEY; CDR2 reads SMNVEV (reference sequence). The CDR3 totals 14 residues. The DNA for the CDR3 is TGTGCCAGCAGTTTATCGGCGGGTGGGGACGAGCAGTACTTC. This translates into CASSLSAGGDEQYF.

The chain joins TRBV7-9 to TRBJ1-1; 9 bases match TRBD1. The V and J ends lost 3 bases and 4 bases, in that order; junction bases with no gene match: 6. The CDR3 totals 15 residues. Germline-derived CDR1 and CDR2 are SEHNR and FQNEAQ (reference sequence). The CDR3 DNA reads TGTGCCAGCAGCTTCTCAACAGGGGGCCCCACTGAAGCTTTCTTT. Its protein is CASSFSTGGPTEAFF.

The chain recombines TRBV27 with TRBJ1-1, with unresolved D. Germline V gene sequence: CDR1 MNHEY, CDR2 SMNVEV (reference sequence). The CDR3 has 14 residues. The V end lost 3 bases, the J end lost 0 bases, and 8 bases lay between the germline ends. The CDR3 DNA follows: TGTGCCAGCAGTTTTTCAGCCATGAACACTGAAGCTTTCTTT. This gives the protein CASSFSAMNTEAFF.

CDR3 coding DNA: TGCGCCAGCAGCGCCGCCGGGACAGGCTACTACGAGCAGTACTTC. It is translated as CASSAAGTGYYEQYF. V usage is TRBV5-1 and J usage is TRBJ2-7; 8 nucleotides line up with TRBD1. From germline, CDR1 is SGHRS and CDR2 YFSETQ. The J segment lost 3 bases and the V segment lost 4 bases, leaving 9 bases of the junction unmatched. The CDR3 has 15 amino acids.